This entry describes one TCR beta chain. Its antigen remains unknown. The ends were cut back, 4 bases at V and 7 bases at J, with 9 bases in the middle. This CDR3 has 11 residues. Per germline, CDR1 SQVTM and CDR2 ANQGSEA. As for time point: after dendritic cell vaccination, including at tumor progression/relapse. PBMC sampling occurred before vaccination, two weeks after the third dose, and at progression. Using immunoSEQ multiplex PCR, the repertoire was profiled, and TCRdb retains in-frame clones only, with some absent. Here the sample spans tens of thousands of clones, about four fifths being singletons. These data come from a study of glioma-infiltrating T cells after dendritic cell vaccination. Background on the study: Dendritic cells derived from monocytes and pulsed with autologous tumor lysate formed the vaccine. Overall study results and limits: Only a small number of patients had complete blood and tumor samples.

The chain employs TRBV29-1 and TRBJ2-3; a possible D gene is TRBD2 (5 bases). The clonotype comes from a human donor with glioblastoma. The starting material was blood, obtained after dendritic cell vaccination. The CDR3 nucleotides are TGCAGCGTTGGGTCCGGGAATACGCAGTATTTT. It specifies CSVGSGNTQYF.